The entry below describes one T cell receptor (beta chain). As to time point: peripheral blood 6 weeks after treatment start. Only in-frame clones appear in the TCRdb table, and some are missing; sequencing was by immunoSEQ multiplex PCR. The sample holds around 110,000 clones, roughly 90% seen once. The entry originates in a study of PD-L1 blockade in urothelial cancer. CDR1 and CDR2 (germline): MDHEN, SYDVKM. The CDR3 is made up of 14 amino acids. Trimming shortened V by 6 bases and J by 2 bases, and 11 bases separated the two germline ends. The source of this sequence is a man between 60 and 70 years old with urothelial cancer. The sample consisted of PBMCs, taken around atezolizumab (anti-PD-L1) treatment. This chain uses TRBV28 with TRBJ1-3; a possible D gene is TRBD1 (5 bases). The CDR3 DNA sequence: TGTGCCAGCAGCGTAACGGGGGCTGGAAACACCATATATTTT. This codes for CASSVTGAGNTIYF.